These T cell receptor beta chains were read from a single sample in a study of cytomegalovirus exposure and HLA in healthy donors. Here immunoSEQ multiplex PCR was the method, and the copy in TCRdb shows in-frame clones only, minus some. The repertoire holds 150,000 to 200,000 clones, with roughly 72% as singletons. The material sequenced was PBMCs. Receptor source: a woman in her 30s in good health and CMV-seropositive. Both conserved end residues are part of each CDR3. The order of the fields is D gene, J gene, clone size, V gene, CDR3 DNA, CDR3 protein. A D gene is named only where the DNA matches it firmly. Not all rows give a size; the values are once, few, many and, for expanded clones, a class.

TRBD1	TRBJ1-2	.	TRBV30	TGTGCCCAACCTCTACAGGGGAAATATGGCTACACCTTC	CAQPLQGKYGYTF
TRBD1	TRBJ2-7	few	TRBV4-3	TGCGCCAGCAGCCAAGACAGGGGGTACGAGCAGTACTTC	CASSQDRGYEQYF
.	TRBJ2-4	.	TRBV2	TGTGCCAGCAGTGAGTTGGGCATGGATAACATTCAGTACTTC	CASSELGMDNIQYF
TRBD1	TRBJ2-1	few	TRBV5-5	TGTGCCAGCAGCTGGACAGGGAACCCCTACAATGAGCAGTTCTTC	CASSWTGNPYNEQFF
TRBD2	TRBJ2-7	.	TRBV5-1	TGCGCCAGCAGCGGAAAGACTAGCGGGAGCTCCTACGAGCAGTACTTC	CASSGKTSGSSYEQYF
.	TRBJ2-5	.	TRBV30	TGTGCCTGGAGTGTTGGCGGGACAGAAGAGACCCAGTACTTC	CAWSVGGTEETQYF
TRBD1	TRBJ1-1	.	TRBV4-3	TGCGCCAGCAGAAGGGACAGGGACACTTGGTACACTGAAGCTTTCTTT	CASRRDRDTWYTEAFF
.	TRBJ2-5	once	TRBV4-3	TGCGCCAGCAGCCTCAAGTTGGGGAGAGAGACCCAGTACTTC	CASSLKLGRETQYF
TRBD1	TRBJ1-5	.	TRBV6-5	TGTGCCAGCAGCAGGACAGGGTACGGCAATCAGCCCCAGCATTTT	CASSRTGYGNQPQHF
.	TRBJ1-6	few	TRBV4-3	TGCGCCAGCAGCCAAGAGAGGCAGGGCGATTCACCCCTCCACTTT	CASSQERQGDSPLHF
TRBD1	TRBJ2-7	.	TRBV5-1	TGCGCCAGCAGCTTGCGCGACAGGGGTTTCTACGAGCAGTACTTC	CASSLRDRGFYEQYF
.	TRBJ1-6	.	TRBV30	TGTGCCTGGAGTGGGGGGCCAGGTTCACCCCTCCACTTT	CAWSGGPGSPLHF
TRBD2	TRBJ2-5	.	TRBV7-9	TGTGCCAGCCGGGGGGGCGGAGAGACCCAGTACTTC	CASRGGGETQYF
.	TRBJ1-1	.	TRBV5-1	TGCGTCAGCAGCTTGGCAGGGGCACGGACTGAAGCTTTCTTT	CVSSLAGARTEAFF